The rows below give T cell receptor beta chains drawn from one sample of a study of neoadjuvant anti-PD-1 for oral cavity cancer. Measured with immunoSEQ multiplex PCR; TCRdb has only the in-frame clones, and not every one. The table shows over 65,000 clones, with around 85% occurring only once. The starting material was PBMCs, obtained after nivolumab (anti-PD-1) treatment. The receptors come from a person between 40 and 85 years old with oral cavity squamous cell carcinoma. The CDR3 runs from the conserved cysteine through the conserved F or W. A D gene is named only where the DNA matches it firmly. Size values are once, few and many counts, or a class for expanded clones, and some rows have none.

J gene: TRBJ2-4
V gene: TRBV6-6
clone size: -
D gene: -
CDR3 DNA: TGTGCCAGCATTTCCGGGACCACAAACATTCAGTACTTC
CDR3 protein: CASISGTTNIQYF

J gene: TRBJ2-7
V gene: TRBV28
clone size: -
D gene: -
CDR3 DNA: TGTGCCGGGTCGGGACTGACCTACGAGCAGTACTTC
CDR3 protein: CAGSGLTYEQYF

J gene: TRBJ1-1
V gene: TRBV4-1
clone size: -
D gene: -
CDR3 DNA: TGCGCCAGCAGCCAAATAGGGGGGCGATTCGGTGAAGCTTTCTTT
CDR3 protein: CASSQIGGRFGEAFF

J gene: TRBJ2-3
V gene: TRBV5-1
clone size: -
D gene: -
CDR3 DNA: TGCGCCAGCAGCTTGCCTGGGGGAGAAGATACGCAGTATTTT
CDR3 protein: CASSLPGGEDTQYF

J gene: TRBJ2-1
V gene: TRBV6-4
clone size: -
D gene: TRBD2
CDR3 DNA: TGTGCCAGCAGTGTCCTAGCGGGAGGGTTGAGAGACAATGAGCAGTTCTTC
CDR3 protein: CASSVLAGGLRDNEQFF

J gene: TRBJ2-1
V gene: TRBV19
clone size: -
D gene: -
CDR3 DNA: TGTGCCAGTAGTATAGGATTGACCTACAATGAGCAGTTCTTC
CDR3 protein: CASSIGLTYNEQFF

J gene: TRBJ2-5
V gene: TRBV20-1
clone size: -
D gene: -
CDR3 DNA: TGCAGTGCTAGTTTAGGGACCCAGTACTTC
CDR3 protein: CSASLGTQYF

J gene: TRBJ2-7
V gene: TRBV5-4
clone size: -
D gene: TRBD2
CDR3 DNA: TGTGCCAGCAGCCTAGGGACTAGCTCCTACGAGCAGTACTTC
CDR3 protein: CASSLGTSSYEQYF

J gene: TRBJ2-7
V gene: TRBV11-2
clone size: -
D gene: -
CDR3 DNA: TGTGCCAGCATACCCGTCTCGGACAGACGGGATGAGCAGTACTTC
CDR3 protein: CASIPVSDRRDEQYF

J gene: TRBJ2-3
V gene: TRBV9
clone size: -
D gene: TRBD2
CDR3 DNA: TGTGCCAGCAGCGTAGTTGACGGGAGGGCCTTAGATACGCAGTATTTT
CDR3 protein: CASSVVDGRALDTQYF

J gene: TRBJ1-5
V gene: TRBV5-1
clone size: -
D gene: -
CDR3 DNA: TGCGCCAGCAGCTTGAACGGGGTCGGAAATCAGCCCCAGCATTTT
CDR3 protein: CASSLNGVGNQPQHF

J gene: TRBJ1-6
V gene: TRBV2
clone size: once
D gene: -
CDR3 DNA: TGTGCCAGCAGACAAACAGGGATGAGCTCCTATAATTCACCCCTCCACTTT
CDR3 protein: CASRQTGMSSYNSPLHF

J gene: TRBJ2-4
V gene: TRBV2
clone size: -
D gene: -
CDR3 DNA: TGTGCCAGCAGTGAGCAGGGGAGTATTCAGGACATTCAGTACTTC
CDR3 protein: CASSEQGSIQDIQYF

J gene: TRBJ2-1
V gene: TRBV6-1
clone size: -
D gene: TRBD2
CDR3 DNA: TGTGCCAGTGGACTAGTTGGGGACAATGAGCAGTTCTTC
CDR3 protein: CASGLVGDNEQFF

J gene: TRBJ2-1
V gene: TRBV4-1
clone size: -
D gene: -
CDR3 DNA: TGCGCCAGCAGCCAGGGAGGGGGGTCCTACAATGAGCAGTTCTTC
CDR3 protein: CASSQGGGSYNEQFF

J gene: TRBJ2-1
V gene: TRBV7-9
clone size: -
D gene: -
CDR3 DNA: TGTGCCAGCAGCTTAGTGGGGAATGAGCAGTTCTTC
CDR3 protein: CASSLVGNEQFF

J gene: TRBJ2-1
V gene: TRBV5-4
clone size: -
D gene: TRBD2
CDR3 DNA: TGTGCCAGCAGCCCCCCGGGACTAGGGCATAAGGATGAGCAGTTCTTC
CDR3 protein: CASSPPGLGHKDEQFF

J gene: TRBJ2-1
V gene: TRBV5-1
clone size: -
D gene: TRBD1
CDR3 DNA: TGCGCCAGCAGCTCGCCGGGACAGGGGTATGAGCAGTTCTTC
CDR3 protein: CASSSPGQGYEQFF

J gene: TRBJ2-5
V gene: TRBV5-5
clone size: -
D gene: -
CDR3 DNA: TGTGCCAGCAGCTTTTCTGGTCAGGGGACCCAGTACTTC
CDR3 protein: CASSFSGQGTQYF

J gene: TRBJ2-7
V gene: TRBV6-5
clone size: -
D gene: TRBD2
CDR3 DNA: TGTGCCAGCAGTTACGAAGCGGGGGACTTCTACGAGCAGTACTTC
CDR3 protein: CASSYEAGDFYEQYF

J gene: TRBJ2-3
V gene: TRBV5-1
clone size: -
D gene: -
CDR3 DNA: TGCGCCAGCAGCTTGGGTCAGGCACCAGATACGCAGTATTTT
CDR3 protein: CASSLGQAPDTQYF

J gene: TRBJ1-4
V gene: TRBV6-1
clone size: -
D gene: -
CDR3 DNA: TGTGCCAGCACTTCCCTCACGAATGAAAAACTGTTTTTT
CDR3 protein: CASTSLTNEKLFF

J gene: TRBJ1-1
V gene: TRBV5-1
clone size: -
D gene: -
CDR3 DNA: TGCGCCAGCAGCTTCGGTGGGGGGCAGGGTGAAGCTTTCTTT
CDR3 protein: CASSFGGGQGEAFF

J gene: TRBJ1-1
V gene: TRBV10-1
clone size: -
D gene: -
CDR3 DNA: TGCGCCAGCAGTGACCACAGGAGAAACACTGAAGCTTTCTTT
CDR3 protein: CASSDHRRNTEAFF

J gene: TRBJ2-3
V gene: TRBV5-1
clone size: -
D gene: -
CDR3 DNA: TGCGCCAGCAGCTTGGCTCCCGGGGGCACAGATACGCAGTATTTT
CDR3 protein: CASSLAPGGTDTQYF

J gene: TRBJ2-6
V gene: TRBV19
clone size: -
D gene: -
CDR3 DNA: TGTGCCAGTAGTATCGGAGGAACCGGGGCCAACGTCCTGACTTTC
CDR3 protein: CASSIGGTGANVLTF

J gene: TRBJ2-5
V gene: TRBV11-2
clone size: -
D gene: TRBD1
CDR3 DNA: TGTGCCAGCAGCTTAGCGGGACAGGGTTTCGGGGAGACCCAGTACTTC
CDR3 protein: CASSLAGQGFGETQYF

J gene: TRBJ2-7
V gene: TRBV29-1
clone size: -
D gene: TRBD1
CDR3 DNA: TGCAGCGTAAGACAGGGTGGCTACGAGCAGTACTTC
CDR3 protein: CSVRQGGYEQYF

J gene: TRBJ1-2
V gene: TRBV6-5
clone size: once
D gene: -
CDR3 DNA: TGTGCCAGCAGTCAAAGTAGCCCCTACTATGGCTACACCTTC
CDR3 protein: CASSQSSPYYGYTF

J gene: TRBJ2-7
V gene: TRBV5-1
clone size: -
D gene: TRBD2
CDR3 DNA: TGCGCCAGCAGCCTGTTACGGGGGGGTGCCGAGCAGTACTTC
CDR3 protein: CASSLLRGGAEQYF

J gene: TRBJ1-3
V gene: TRBV15
clone size: once
D gene: -
CDR3 DNA: TGTGCCACCAGCAGAGATTTTACAGGGTCTTACTCTGGAAACACCATATATTTT
CDR3 protein: CATSRDFTGSYSGNTIYF

J gene: TRBJ1-1
V gene: TRBV7-8
clone size: -
D gene: -
CDR3 DNA: TGTGCCAGCAGCTTAGTTTTGAACACTGAAGCTTTCTTT
CDR3 protein: CASSLVLNTEAFF

J gene: TRBJ1-2
V gene: TRBV6-5
clone size: -
D gene: -
CDR3 DNA: TGTGCCAGCAGTTACTCGACAGGCAACTATGGCTACACCTTC
CDR3 protein: CASSYSTGNYGYTF

J gene: TRBJ2-3
V gene: TRBV29-1
clone size: -
D gene: TRBD2
CDR3 DNA: TGCAGCGTCCTCGGACTAGCGGGGAGCACAGATACGCAGTATTTT
CDR3 protein: CSVLGLAGSTDTQYF

J gene: TRBJ1-3
V gene: TRBV9
clone size: -
D gene: -
CDR3 DNA: TGTGCCAGCAGCGCCCGGAGCCCTGAAGGAAACACCATATATTTT
CDR3 protein: CASSARSPEGNTIYF

J gene: TRBJ2-1
V gene: TRBV7-8
clone size: -
D gene: TRBD2
CDR3 DNA: TGTGCCAGCAGTTCCTCGGCAACTAGCGGGAGTTCAGGTGAGCAGTTCTTC
CDR3 protein: CASSSSATSGSSGEQFF

J gene: TRBJ1-5
V gene: TRBV10-2
clone size: few
D gene: -
CDR3 DNA: TGCGCCAGCGGCCAGGGTACTAGTCAGCCCCAGCATTTT
CDR3 protein: CASGQGTSQPQHF

J gene: TRBJ2-3
V gene: TRBV5-4
clone size: once
D gene: -
CDR3 DNA: TGTGCCAGCAGCTTGGCCAGGGACACAGATACGCAGTATTTT
CDR3 protein: CASSLARDTDTQYF

J gene: TRBJ2-7
V gene: TRBV5-8
clone size: -
D gene: -
CDR3 DNA: TGTGCCAGCAGCTTGTCGGGCCTATCCTACTACGAGCAGTACTTC
CDR3 protein: CASSLSGLSYYEQYF

J gene: TRBJ1-1
V gene: TRBV30
clone size: few
D gene: -
CDR3 DNA: TGTGCCTGGAACCCGGGGCCGACTGAAGCTTTCTTT
CDR3 protein: CAWNPGPTEAFF

J gene: TRBJ2-7
V gene: TRBV5-1
clone size: -
D gene: TRBD1
CDR3 DNA: TGCGCCAGCAGCTTGGGGACAGGCCCAAGCCACGAGCAGTACTTC
CDR3 protein: CASSLGTGPSHEQYF

J gene: TRBJ1-1
V gene: TRBV28
clone size: -
D gene: -
CDR3 DNA: TGTGCCAGCAGCTTAACCAGGGTGAACACTGAAGCTTTCTTT
CDR3 protein: CASSLTRVNTEAFF

J gene: TRBJ1-1
V gene: TRBV2
clone size: -
D gene: -
CDR3 DNA: TGTGCCAGCAGTTCCCGGGAAGGGAAGCCTCGGGCTTTCTTT
CDR3 protein: CASSSREGKPRAFF

J gene: TRBJ1-6
V gene: TRBV2
clone size: -
D gene: TRBD1
CDR3 DNA: TGTGCCAGCACCCCGGACAGGTCACCCCTCCACTTT
CDR3 protein: CASTPDRSPLHF

J gene: TRBJ2-2
V gene: TRBV2
clone size: -
D gene: TRBD2
CDR3 DNA: TGTGCCAGCAAGGCGGGGGGAAAGCGGAACACCGGGGAGCTGTTTTTT
CDR3 protein: CASKAGGKRNTGELFF

J gene: TRBJ2-1
V gene: TRBV19
clone size: -
D gene: TRBD2
CDR3 DNA: TGTGCCAGTAGTATAGTCGGACTAGCGGGGAACAATGAGCAGTTCTTC
CDR3 protein: CASSIVGLAGNNEQFF

J gene: TRBJ2-1
V gene: TRBV6-5
clone size: -
D gene: TRBD1
CDR3 DNA: TGTGCCAGCAGGCGACAGGGCCATTACAATGAGCAGTTCTTC
CDR3 protein: CASRRQGHYNEQFF

J gene: TRBJ1-2
V gene: TRBV5-4
clone size: -
D gene: TRBD1
CDR3 DNA: TGTGCCAGCTCAACCTCCACAGGGGCTAGTGGCTACACCTTC
CDR3 protein: CASSTSTGASGYTF

J gene: TRBJ2-7
V gene: TRBV4-1
clone size: once
D gene: -
CDR3 DNA: TGCGCCAGCAGCCAATACATGCCAGTCGTTCAGGGGCCCCGAGGGGCTGGACAGTATTTC
CDR3 protein: CASSQYMPVVQGPRGAGQYF

J gene: TRBJ2-5
V gene: TRBV11-3
clone size: once
D gene: TRBD2
CDR3 DNA: TGTGCCAGCAGCTTAGCTAGCGGGAGCCGCCAAGAGACCCAGTACTTC
CDR3 protein: CASSLASGSRQETQYF

J gene: TRBJ1-5
V gene: TRBV7-2
clone size: -
D gene: -
CDR3 DNA: TGTGCCAGCAGCTCCCAGGGTGCTCAGCCCCAGCATTTT
CDR3 protein: CASSSQGAQPQHF

J gene: TRBJ2-5
V gene: TRBV7-6
clone size: -
D gene: -
CDR3 DNA: TGTGCCAGCAGCTTAAGCCGAGGGGCCCAAGAGACCCAGTACTTC
CDR3 protein: CASSLSRGAQETQYF

J gene: TRBJ2-7
V gene: TRBV7-6
clone size: -
D gene: -
CDR3 DNA: TGTGCCAGCAGCTTGGGCGCCGGGACTTCCAAATACGAGCAGTACTTC
CDR3 protein: CASSLGAGTSKYEQYF

J gene: TRBJ2-7
V gene: TRBV19
clone size: -
D gene: -
CDR3 DNA: TGTGCCAGTAGTACCCAAGACAGTGCCTACGAGCAGTACTTC
CDR3 protein: CASSTQDSAYEQYF

J gene: TRBJ2-4
V gene: TRBV28
clone size: -
D gene: TRBD2
CDR3 DNA: TGTGCCAGCAGTTTACACACTAGCGGGAGTACGGCCAAAAACATTCAGTACTTC
CDR3 protein: CASSLHTSGSTAKNIQYF

J gene: TRBJ2-7
V gene: TRBV11-2
clone size: few
D gene: -
CDR3 DNA: TGTGCCAGCACGTCGAGCTACGAGCAGTACTTC
CDR3 protein: CASTSSYEQYF

J gene: TRBJ1-2
V gene: TRBV6-1
clone size: -
D gene: TRBD1
CDR3 DNA: TGTGCCAGCAGTGCCCTCTTTGGACAGGGGTACTATGGCTACACCTTC
CDR3 protein: CASSALFGQGYYGYTF

J gene: TRBJ2-3
V gene: TRBV7-6
clone size: -
D gene: -
CDR3 DNA: TGTGCCAGCAGCTTAGATTGGAACACAGATACGCAGTATTTT
CDR3 protein: CASSLDWNTDTQYF

J gene: TRBJ1-5
V gene: TRBV6-6
clone size: -
D gene: -
CDR3 DNA: TGTGCCAGCCGGAGAGATAGCAATCAGCCCCAGCATTTT
CDR3 protein: CASRRDSNQPQHF

J gene: TRBJ1-4
V gene: TRBV27
clone size: once
D gene: -
CDR3 DNA: TGTGCCAGCAGTTTTAAGGGCTCGGGTAATGAAAAACTGTTTTTT
CDR3 protein: CASSFKGSGNEKLFF